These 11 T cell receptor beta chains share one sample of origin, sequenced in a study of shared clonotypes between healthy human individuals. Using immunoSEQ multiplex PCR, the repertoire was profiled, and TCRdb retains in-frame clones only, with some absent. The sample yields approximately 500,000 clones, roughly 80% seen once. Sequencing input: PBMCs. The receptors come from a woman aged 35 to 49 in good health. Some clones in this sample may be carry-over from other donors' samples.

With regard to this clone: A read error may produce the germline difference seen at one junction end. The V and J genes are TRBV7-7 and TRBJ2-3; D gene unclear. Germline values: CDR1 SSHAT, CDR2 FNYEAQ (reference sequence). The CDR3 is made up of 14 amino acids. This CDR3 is CASSFGSSTDTQYF. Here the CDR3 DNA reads TGTGCTAGCAGCTTCGGCAGTAGCACAGATACGCAGTATTTT.

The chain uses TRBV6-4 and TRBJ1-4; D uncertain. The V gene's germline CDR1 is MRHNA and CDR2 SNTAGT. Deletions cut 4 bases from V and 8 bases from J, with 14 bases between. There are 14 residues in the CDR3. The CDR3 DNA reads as TGTGCCAGCAGTGCCCAGCCGGAGGGAGAAAAACTGTTTTTT. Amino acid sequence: CASSAQPEGEKLFF.

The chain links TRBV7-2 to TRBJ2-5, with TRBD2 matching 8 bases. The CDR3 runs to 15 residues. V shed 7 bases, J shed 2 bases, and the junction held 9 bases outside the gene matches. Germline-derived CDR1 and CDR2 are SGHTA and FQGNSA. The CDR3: CASTTGGARQETQYF. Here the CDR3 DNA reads TGTGCCAGCACCACCGGGGGGGCGAGACAAGAGACCCAGTACTTC.

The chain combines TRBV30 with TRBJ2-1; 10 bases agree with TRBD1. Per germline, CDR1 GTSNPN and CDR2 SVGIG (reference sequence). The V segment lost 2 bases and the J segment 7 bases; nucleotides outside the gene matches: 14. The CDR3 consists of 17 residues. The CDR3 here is CAWSLQRGRTGGNEQFF. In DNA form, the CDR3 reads TGTGCCTGGAGTCTCCAAAGGGGGAGGACAGGGGGAAATGAGCAGTTCTTC.

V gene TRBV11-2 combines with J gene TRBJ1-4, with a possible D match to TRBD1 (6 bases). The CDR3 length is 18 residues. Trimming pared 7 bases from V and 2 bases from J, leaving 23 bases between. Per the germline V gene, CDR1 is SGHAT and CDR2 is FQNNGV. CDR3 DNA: TGTGCCAGCACCATTACCGGGGGCCGGGGGGGCACTAATGAAAAACTGTTTTTT. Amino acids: CASTITGGRGGTNEKLFF.

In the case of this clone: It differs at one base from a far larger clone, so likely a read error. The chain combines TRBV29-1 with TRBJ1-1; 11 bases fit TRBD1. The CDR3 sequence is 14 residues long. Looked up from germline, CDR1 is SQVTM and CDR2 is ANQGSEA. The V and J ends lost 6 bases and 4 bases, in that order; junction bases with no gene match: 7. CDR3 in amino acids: CSVSSGTGGTEAFF. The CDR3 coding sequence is TGCAGCGTCTCCTCCGGGACAGGGGGCACTGAAGCTTTCTTT.

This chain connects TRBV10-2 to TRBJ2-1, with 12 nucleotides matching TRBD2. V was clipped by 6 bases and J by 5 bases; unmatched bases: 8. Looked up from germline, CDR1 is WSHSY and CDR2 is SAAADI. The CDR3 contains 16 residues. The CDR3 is CASSERRTSGNNEQFF. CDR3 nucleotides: TGCGCCAGCAGCGAGAGGAGGACTAGCGGGAACAATGAGCAGTTCTTC.

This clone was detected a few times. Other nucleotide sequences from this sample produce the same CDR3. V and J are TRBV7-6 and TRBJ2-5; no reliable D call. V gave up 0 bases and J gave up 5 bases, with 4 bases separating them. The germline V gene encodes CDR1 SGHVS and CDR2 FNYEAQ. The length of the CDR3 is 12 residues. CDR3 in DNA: TGTGCCAGCAGCTTAGCGATCGAGACCCAGTACTTC. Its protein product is CASSLAIETQYF.

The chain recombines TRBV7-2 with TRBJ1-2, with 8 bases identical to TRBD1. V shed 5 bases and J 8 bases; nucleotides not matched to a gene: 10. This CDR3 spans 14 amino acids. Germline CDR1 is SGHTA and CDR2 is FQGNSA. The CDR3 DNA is TGTGCCAGCAGCCCGACAGGGGTTTTACGGGGCTACACCTTC. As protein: CASSPTGVLRGYTF.

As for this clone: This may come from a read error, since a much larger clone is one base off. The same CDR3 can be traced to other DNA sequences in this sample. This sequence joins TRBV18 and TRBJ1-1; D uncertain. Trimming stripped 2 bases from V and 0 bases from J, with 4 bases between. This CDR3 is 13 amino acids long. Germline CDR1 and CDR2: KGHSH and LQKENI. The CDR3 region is CASSPAVNTEAFF. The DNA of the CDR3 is TGTGCCAGCTCACCAGCGGTGAACACTGAAGCTTTCTTT.

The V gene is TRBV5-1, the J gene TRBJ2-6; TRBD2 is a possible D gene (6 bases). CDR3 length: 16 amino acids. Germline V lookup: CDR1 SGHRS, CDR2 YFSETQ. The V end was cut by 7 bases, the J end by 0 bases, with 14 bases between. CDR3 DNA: TGCGCCAGCTCGCACGGGAGACCCTCTGGGGCCAACGTCCTGACTTTC. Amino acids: CASSHGRPSGANVLTF.